Each of the 20 T cell receptor beta chains below was sequenced from the same sample in a study of T cells after yellow fever vaccination (dated by TCRdb to the late 2010s). The library came from 5' RACE. TCRdb names Illumina HiSeq 2500 as the instrument used. TCRdb trimmed public reads at Q25 via fastp, called clones via MiXCR and kept in-frame beta chains. Each CDR3 protein gets just one entry, which takes the most common genes and DNA from the rows behind it. In this sample the table shows some 52,000 distinct CDR3 sequences, 6.5% to 8.5% of which occur a single time. Jointly, the top ten make up approximately 24% of the sample. The meaning of the sample's treatment or condition label: live attenuated yellow fever vaccine strain. Material: CD8+ T cells not binding an NS4B(214-222) dextramer, sorted from PBMCs, obtained 35 to 50 days after the first yellow fever vaccination. The cell subset or site label corresponds to: NS4B epitope dextramer-negative CD8 T cells. The receptors were sampled from a man between 18 and 29 years old who received the YFV17D yellow fever vaccine.

V and J are TRBV20-1 and TRBJ2-3, with 10 bases that match TRBD2. Germline V lookup: CDR1 DFQATT, CDR2 SNEGSKA (reference sequence). The CDR3 runs 13 residues. Trimming removed 6 bases from V and 4 bases from J; junction bases left unmatched: 4. Written as DNA, the CDR3 is TGCAGTGCGCCCAGCGGGGGGGCAGATACGCAGTATTTT. The encoded protein is CSAPSGGADTQYF.

This clonotype was seen ten or more times. The chain carries TRBV4-3 and TRBJ1-4, with a weak D call TRBD1 (6 bases). The CDR3 runs 13 residues. CDR1 is LGHNA and CDR2 is YSLEER in the germline V gene. V gave up 0 bases and J gave up 10 bases, with 9 bases separating them. The CDR3 reads CASSQDPRGKLFF. The CDR3 DNA reads TGCGCCAGCAGCCAAGATCCCAGGGGAAAACTGTTTTTT.

This clonotype appeared a few times. At one end the junction does not follow the germline gene, possibly because of a read error. The V and J genes are TRBV29-1 and TRBJ2-3; D remains unclear. Per the germline V gene, CDR1 is SQVTM and CDR2 is ANQGSEA. The CDR3 has 14 residues. CDR3: CSVEGQPDTDTQYF. CDR3 in DNA: TGCAGCGTCGAAGGGCAGCCAGACACAGATACGCAGTATTTT.

The genes are TRBV6-1 and TRBJ2-3; TRBD2 aligns across 11 bases. The CDR3 is 17 residues long. Trimming at V came to 2 bases and at J to 2 bases, leaving 6 bases not matched to a gene. CDR1 is MNHNS, CDR2 SASEGT, per germline. The CDR3, as DNA: TGTGCCAGCAGTGAAAGGTGGGGACTAGCGGACACAGATACGCAGTATTTT. It specifies CASSERWGLADTDTQYF.

This clonotype has a count of ten or more. This chain uses TRBV12-3 or TRBV12-4 with TRBJ1-1; possibly TRBD1 for D (6 bases). The CDR3 contains 11 residues. Between the trimmed V and J ends, which lost 5 bases and 8 bases, there was a span of 9 bases. The CDR3 DNA sequence: TGTGCCAGCAGTGATGACAGGGAAGCTTTCTTT. It codes for CASSDDREAFF.

This clonotype has ten or more counts. The chain is built from TRBV5-1 and TRBJ2-2; 12 bases match TRBD2. V dropped 4 bases and J dropped 1; count of bases not matched to a gene: 2. The germline gives CDR1 SGHRS, CDR2 YFSETQ. This CDR3 is 16 amino acids long. The CDR3 region is CASSGGLAGNTGELFF. The CDR3 DNA reads TGCGCCAGCAGCGGGGGACTAGCGGGGAACACCGGGGAGCTGTTTTTT.

This clonotype was seen ten or more times. The chain joins TRBV5-1 to TRBJ1-1; D perhaps matches TRBD1 (5 bases). CDR3 size: 16 residues. Germline V gives CDR1 SGHRS, CDR2 YFSETQ. Trimming stripped 1 base from V and 4 bases from J, with 17 bases between. This CDR3 is CASSLTPGTGITEAFF. The CDR3 DNA is TGCGCCAGCAGCTTGACTCCCGGGACGGGGATCACTGAAGCTTTCTTT. Full variable domain (remainder filled in from reference TRBV5-1 and TRBJ1-1): KAGVTQTPRYLIKTRGQQVTLSCSPISGHRSVSWYQQTPGQGLQFLFEYFSETQRNKGNFPGRFSGRQFSNSRSEMNVSTLELGDSALYLCASSLTPGTGITEAFFGQGTRLTVV.

This clonotype has only a few counts. The chain recombines TRBV4-3 with TRBJ2-2; tentative D call: TRBD2 (6 bases). Germline V gene data show CDR1 as LGHNA and CDR2 as YSLEER. The V and J ends lost 1 base and 4 bases respectively, with 7 bases between them. The CDR3 spans 14 residues. The CDR3 reads CASSQGGTTGELFF. CDR3 sequence (DNA): TGCGCCAGCAGCCAAGGCGGGACCACCGGGGAGCTGTTTTTT.

Remarks on this clonotype: This may arise from a read error, as a much more abundant clone is one base away. The J gene is TRBJ2-7, the V gene TRBV4-1; 9 nucleotides align to TRBD1. Germline V gives CDR1 MGHRA, CDR2 YSYEKL. The length of the CDR3 is 16 residues. CDR3 DNA sequence: TGCGTCAGCAGCCTCACTCCGGGACAGGGTCAAGAGGAGCAGTACTTC. Its protein product is CVSSLTPGQGQEEQYF.

V and J are TRBV28 and TRBJ2-3; 10 bases match TRBD1. V shed 5 bases and J 3 bases; nucleotides not matched to a gene: 11. The CDR3 is 17 residues long. CDR1 and CDR2 (germline): MDHEN, SYDVKM. The CDR3 bases are TGTGCCAGCAGTCTGCGACAGGGGGCAGCAGCAACAGATACGCAGTATTTT. This sequence encodes CASSLRQGAAATDTQYF.

At least ten counts were recorded for this clonotype. The rearrangement uses TRBV29-1 and TRBJ2-5; D unclear. Trimming removed 7 bases from V and 4 bases from J, with 10 bases in between. CDR3 length: 11 amino acids. Germline V lookup: CDR1 SQVTM, CDR2 ANQGSEA. As DNA, the CDR3 is TGCAGCGCCCGGACCAGAGAGACCCAGTACTTC. This sequence encodes CSARTRETQYF.

This clonotype was recorded many times. V is TRBV2 and J is TRBJ2-5, with no clear D. Germline V lookup: CDR1 SNHLY, CDR2 FYNNEI. The CDR3 spans 12 residues. V was cut by 3 bases and J by 4 bases, with 6 bases left in between. Here the CDR3 reads CASSDIGETQYF. CDR3 DNA: TGTGCCAGCAGTGATATAGGAGAGACCCAGTACTTC.

This clonotype has ten or more counts. The chain uses TRBV6-5 and TRBJ2-7; TRBD1 matches 7 bases. Germline values: CDR1 MNHEY, CDR2 SVGAGI. Trimming removed 5 bases from V and 2 bases from J; junction bases left unmatched: 9. CDR3 length: 15 residues. The CDR3 DNA reads TGTGCCAGCAGTCCCACACACAGGGGAACCTACGAGCAGTACTTC. Protein: CASSPTHRGTYEQYF.

This clonotype was seen a handful of times. This chain uses TRBV27 with TRBJ1-1; D remains unclear. The CDR3 covers 13 residues. V was cut by 3 bases and J by 4 bases, with 9 bases left in between. Looked up from germline, CDR1 is MNHEY and CDR2 is SMNVEV (reference sequence). The CDR3 DNA reads as TGTGCCAGCAGTTTTAAAGAGACCACTGAAGCTTTCTTT. As protein: CASSFKETTEAFF.

This clonotype was observed many times. The CDR3 here is CASSLGGSSTNEKLFF. In nucleotides, the CDR3 is TGTGCCAGCAGCTTAGGGGGCAGTTCAACTAATGAAAAACTGTTTTTT. The V and J genes are TRBV7-8 and TRBJ1-4; D may be TRBD1 (5 bases). The CDR3 is made up of 16 amino acids. In germline, CDR1 is SGHVS, CDR2 FQNEAQ. Trimming pared 1 base from V and 0 bases from J, leaving 9 bases between.

This clonotype was seen a handful of times. The rearrangement links TRBV6-5 to TRBJ2-7; D may be TRBD2 (6 bases). The V end was cut by 0 bases, the J end by 7 bases, with 13 bases between. Germline values: CDR1 MNHEY, CDR2 SVGAGI. The CDR3 has 14 amino acids. The CDR3: CASSYSALAWEQYF. CDR3 bases: TGTGCCAGCAGTTACTCGGCGCTAGCGTGGGAGCAGTACTTC.

A few counts support this clonotype. The rearrangement uses TRBV9 and TRBJ2-2, with D hard to call. With 7 bases removed from V and 6 bases from J, the gap between germline ends came to 16 bases. Germline V CDR1 and CDR2: SGDLS, YYNGEE. The CDR3 runs 14 residues. CDR3 nucleotides: TGTGCCAGCGATCCTGGACCCTTCGCCGGGGAGCTGTTTTTT. This sequence encodes CASDPGPFAGELFF.

The J gene is TRBJ2-3, the V gene TRBV5-8; D unclear. From germline, CDR1 is SGHTS and CDR2 YDEGEE. Trimming left V 0 bases short and J 2 bases short, with 13 bases between. CDR3 length: 16 residues. The DNA for the CDR3 is TGTGCCAGCAGCTTGGGGGTGAGCTCGCACACAGATACGCAGTATTTT. This sequence encodes CASSLGVSSHTDTQYF. The full variable domain, with the rest looked up from reference TRBV5-8 and TRBJ2-3, is EAGVTQSPTHLIKTRGQQATLRCSPISGHTSVYWYQQALGLGLQFLLWYDEGEERNRGNFPPRFSGRQFPNYSSELNVNALELEDSALYLCASSLGVSSHTDTQYFGPGTRLTVL.

This clonotype occurred many times. The chain combines TRBV4-3 with TRBJ2-7; the D gene is possibly TRBD1 (6 bases). Germline values: CDR1 LGHNA, CDR2 YSLEER. The V end lost 0 bases, the J end lost 3 bases, and 18 bases lay between the germline ends. There are 17 residues in the CDR3. In nucleotides, the CDR3 is TGCGCCAGCAGCCAAGATTTAAACGTAGGGGGTTTCTACGAGCAGTACTTC. Translated, it gives CASSQDLNVGGFYEQYF.

The V call is TRBV5-4, the J call TRBJ2-5; 10 bases match TRBD1. Germline loops: CDR1 SGHNT, CDR2 YYREEE (reference sequence). V shed 4 bases, J shed 4 bases, and the junction held 4 bases outside the gene matches. The CDR3 length is 14 residues. The CDR3 sequence is CASSRQGALETQYF. The DNA of the CDR3 is TGTGCCAGCAGCAGACAGGGGGCTCTAGAGACCCAGTACTTC.